The 24 T cell receptor beta chains given below trace back to one sample, sequenced in a study of blood T cell repertoires in COVID-19. Profiled with immunoSEQ multiplex PCR; TCRdb holds only in-frame clones, not every one. The sample has about 440,000 clones, about 87% seen once. The specimen was peripheral blood. The receptors come from a woman aged 45-60 years with COVID-19, enrolled during active disease.

The chain combines TRBV14 with TRBJ2-1; no reliable D call. Looked up from germline, CDR1 is SGHDN and CDR2 is FVKESK. The CDR3 consists of 16 residues. V was shortened by 0 bases and J by 2 bases, with 11 bases between the two germline ends. DNA of the CDR3: TGTGCCAGCAGCCAAGATCGGTCTCCCGCCTACAATGAGCAGTTCTTC. It specifies CASSQDRSPAYNEQFF.

A few counts support this clone. The DNA of the CDR3 is TGTGCCAGCAGGCAGGGTGGCTCCTACAATGAGCAGTTCTTC. It translates to CASRQGGSYNEQFF. V and J are TRBV6-5 and TRBJ2-1; a weak D match, TRBD1 (5 bases). The CDR3 totals 14 residues. Per the germline V gene, CDR1 is MNHEY and CDR2 is SVGAGI. V lost 6 bases to trimming and J lost 0 bases, with 9 bases between them.

The chain uses TRBV5-1 and TRBJ1-6; 8 positions agree with TRBD1. The V segment lost 0 bases and the J segment 8 bases; nucleotides outside the gene matches: 10. CDR1 and CDR2 from the germline V gene are SGHRS and YFSETQ. The CDR3 length is 17 residues. The CDR3 spells CASSLVGQGRKDSPLHF. CDR3 coding DNA: TGCGCCAGCAGCTTGGTAGGACAGGGTAGGAAGGATTCACCCCTCCACTTT.

This chain links TRBV12-5 with TRBJ1-2; TRBD1 might be the D (6 bases). Germline V gives CDR1 LGHNT, CDR2 FRNRAP. This CDR3 region has 13 residues. V was cut by 1 base and J by 8 bases, with 11 bases left in between. This chain's CDR3 is CASGLDRQEGYTF. The CDR3 DNA reads as TGTGCTAGTGGTTTGGACCGACAGGAAGGCTACACCTTC.

The chain is built from TRBV24-1 and TRBJ2-1; possible D gene TRBD2, 7 bases. This CDR3 has 14 amino acids. With 5 bases removed from V and 8 bases from J, the gap between germline ends came to 15 bases. CDR1 and CDR2 (germline): KGHDR, SFDVKD. CDR3 sequence (DNA): TGTGCCACCAGTGCCCCAGGCGGGGGCTATGAGCAGTTCTTC. It translates to CATSAPGGGYEQFF.

The chain joins TRBV4-1 to TRBJ2-7; the match to TRBD1 covers 9 bases. CDR1 and CDR2 (germline): MGHRA, YSYEKL. The CDR3 totals 14 residues. Germline trimming cut 4 bases from V and 3 bases from J; bases unmatched to any gene: 4. DNA of the CDR3: TGCGCCAGCAGCCCCGGGACAGGGAACTACGAGCAGTACTTC. This translates into CASSPGTGNYEQYF.

V usage is TRBV6-5 and J usage is TRBJ1-3, with 10 bases lining up with TRBD1. Per the germline V gene, CDR1 is MNHEY and CDR2 is SVGAGI. CDR3 length equals 13 residues. V dropped 5 bases and J dropped 6; count of bases not matched to a gene: 1. In DNA form, the CDR3 reads TGTGCCAGCAGTAGACAGGGGGCAAACACCATATATTTT. Translating gives CASSRQGANTIYF.

This chain uses TRBV28 with TRBJ1-2, with unresolved D. The V end was cut by 5 bases, the J end by 8 bases, with 18 bases between. The CDR3 length is 14 residues. In germline, CDR1 is MDHEN, CDR2 SYDVKM. The CDR3 region has the DNA TGTGCCAGCAGTAGGTTGAGGAGAGCGGGGGGCTACACCTTC. Amino acid sequence: CASSRLRRAGGYTF.

This clone turned up a few times. The rearrangement links TRBV28 to TRBJ1-2; 10 positions match TRBD1. CDR1 is MDHEN, CDR2 SYDVKM, per germline. The CDR3 loop spans 14 amino acids. The junction had 5 bases not matched to a gene; V was cut back by 6 bases and J by 4 bases. This CDR3 is CASRGTGVPYGYTF. DNA of the CDR3: TGTGCCAGCAGGGGGACAGGGGTCCCCTATGGCTACACCTTC.

The genes are TRBV29-1 and TRBJ2-3; 8 nucleotides align to TRBD2. There are 14 residues in the CDR3. V shed 7 bases, J shed 5 bases, and the junction held 11 bases outside the gene matches. CDR1 and CDR2 (germline): SQVTM, ANQGSEA. CDR3 residues: CSATRGGIKDTQYF. In DNA form, the CDR3 reads TGCAGCGCAACCCGGGGGGGCATAAAAGATACGCAGTATTTT.

This clone was seen once. The V gene is TRBV5-8, the J gene TRBJ1-2; 7 bases fit TRBD1. From germline, CDR1 is SGHTS and CDR2 YDEGEE. CDR3 length: 13 amino acids. V lost 4 bases, J lost 2 bases, and 2 bases stayed unmatched. The CDR3 here is CASSETGNYGYTF. CDR3 DNA: TGTGCCAGCAGCGAGACAGGGAACTATGGCTACACCTTC. Full variable domain (rest looked up from reference TRBV5-8 and TRBJ1-2): EAGVTQSPTHLIKTRGQQATLRCSPISGHTSVYWYQQALGLGLQFLLWYDEGEERNRGNFPPRFSGRQFPNYSSELNVNALELEDSALYLCASSETGNYGYTFGSGTRLTVV.

CDR3 region: CASSQDRANTEAFF. CDR3 in DNA: TGTGCCAGCAGTCAAGACAGGGCAAACACTGAAGCTTTCTTT. This sequence joins TRBV2 and TRBJ1-1, with 7 bases fitting TRBD1. The germline gives CDR1 SNHLY, CDR2 FYNNEI. V trimming: 5 bases; J trimming: 2 bases; junction bases outside the gene matches: 5. CDR3 size: 14 residues.

The rearrangement links TRBV7-2 to TRBJ2-7; D ambiguous. CDR1 and CDR2 (germline): SGHTA, FQGNSA. There are 11 residues in the CDR3. Trimming cost V 3 bases and J 6 bases, with 6 bases left between them. The CDR3 coding sequence is TGTGCCAGCAGCTTTTATCGCGAGCAGTACTTC. It codes for CASSFYREQYF.

The gene calls are TRBV5-6 and TRBJ1-4, with 7 bases that match TRBD1. Germline V CDR1 and CDR2: SGHDT, YYEEEE. The junction had 6 bases not matched to a gene; V was cut back by 3 bases and J by 4 bases. The length of the CDR3 is 15 residues. The CDR3 nucleotides read TGTGCCAGCAGCTCCGGACAGGCTTATAATGAAAAACTGTTTTTT. This sequence encodes CASSSGQAYNEKLFF.

J is TRBJ1-2 and V is TRBV24-1, with D possibly TRBD1 on 6 matching bases. V was pared by 4 bases and J by 8 bases, with 19 bases between. This CDR3 is 15 amino acids long. CDR1 KGHDR and CDR2 SFDVKD come from the germline V gene. The CDR3 DNA reads TGTGCCACCAGTGAGACGGGACAACCTGTCGGGGGCTACACCTTC. Translation: CATSETGQPVGGYTF.

The rearrangement links TRBV5-1 to TRBJ1-1, with TRBD1 matching over 7 bases. The CDR3 extends over 16 amino acids. Per germline, CDR1 SGHRS and CDR2 YFSETQ. Trimming took 4 bases from V and 2 from J; bases not matched to a gene: 11. DNA for the CDR3: TGCGCCAGCAGCCCCAGGACAGGCAGGACAAACACTGAAGCTTTCTTT. Translation: CASSPRTGRTNTEAFF.

The chain is built from TRBV5-4 and TRBJ2-7; D perhaps matches TRBD2 (8 bases). V lost 2 bases and J 5 bases, leaving 20 bases between the germline ends. Germline V gene lookup returns CDR1 SGHNT and CDR2 YYREEE (reference sequence). The CDR3 totals 16 residues. CDR3: CASSFVGRGPINEQYF. CDR3 in DNA: TGTGCCAGCAGCTTTGTCGGGAGGGGGCCGATTAACGAGCAGTACTTC.

The chain carries TRBV24-1 and TRBJ2-7, with 8 bases that match TRBD1. CDR3 size: 15 residues. Germline V gene sequence: CDR1 KGHDR, CDR2 SFDVKD. The ends lost 5 bases at V and 4 bases at J; junction bases unmatched: 9. CDR3 nucleotide sequence: TGTGCCACCAGTGGTTCGAGGACAGGGATTTACGAGCAGTACTTC. It codes for CATSGSRTGIYEQYF.

The gene calls are TRBV13 and TRBJ1-1; TRBD1 might be the D (6 bases). Trimming cost V 5 bases and J 6 bases, with 16 bases left between them. This CDR3 has 14 amino acids. Germline V gene sequence: CDR1 PRHDT, CDR2 FYEKMQ (reference sequence). The CDR3 nucleotides read TGTGCCAGCAGCCCCGGTTCAGGGGTCTCTGAAGCTTTCTTT. Its protein product is CASSPGSGVSEAFF. Filled out from reference TRBV13 and TRBJ1-1, the complete variable domain reads AAGVIQSPRHLIKEKRETATLKCYPIPRHDTVYWYQQGPGQDPQFLISFYEKMQSDKGSIPDRFSAQQFSDYHSELNMSSLELGDSALYFCASSPGSGVSEAFFGQGTRLTVV.

The rearrangement links TRBV9 to TRBJ2-7; TRBD2 agrees at 8 bases. V shed 3 bases and J 5 bases; nucleotides not matched to a gene: 10. This CDR3 comprises 15 residues. Germline V gene data show CDR1 as SGDLS and CDR2 as YYNGEE. The CDR3 DNA reads as TGTGCCAGCAGCGCCGCCGGGGGGGGTAGCAACGAGCAGTACTTC. Protein: CASSAAGGGSNEQYF.

CDR3 loop: CASSDRQGGEQYF. The DNA of the CDR3 is TGTGCCAGCAGTGATCGGCAGGGGGGCGAGCAGTACTTC. The chain employs TRBV2 and TRBJ2-7; D perhaps matches TRBD1 (7 bases). CDR1 SNHLY and CDR2 FYNNEI come from the germline V gene. The CDR3 consists of 13 residues. Deletions cut 3 bases from V and 6 bases from J, with 12 bases between. Combining the CDR3 with reference TRBV2 and TRBJ2-7 gives the whole variable domain EPEVTQTPSHQVTQMGQEVILRCVPISNHLYFYWYRQILGQKVEFLVSFYNNEISEKSEIFDDQFSVERPDGSNFTLKIRSTKLEDSAMYFCASSDRQGGEQYFGPGTRLTVT.

This clone was seen once. The chain joins TRBV19 to TRBJ1-4, with 9 bases aligning to TRBD1. CDR3 length equals 19 residues. The trim removed 5 bases at V and 4 bases at J, leaving 17 bases unmatched. In germline, CDR1 is LNHDA, CDR2 SQIVND (reference sequence). CDR3 protein: CASSRDGPGQGLGNEKLFF. CDR3 DNA: TGTGCCAGTAGTCGCGACGGACCGGGACAGGGCTTGGGTAATGAAAAACTGTTTTTT.

Comment on this clone: The same CDR3 arises from other DNA sequences in this sample as well. The chain carries TRBV28 and TRBJ1-2; 9 bases are shared with TRBD1. Germline V gene data show CDR1 as MDHEN and CDR2 as SYDVKM. The junction had 1 base not matched to a gene; V was cut back by 3 bases and J by 5 bases. CDR3 length: 13 residues. The CDR3 loop reads CASSFGQGYGYTF. In DNA, the CDR3 is TGTGCCAGCAGTTTTGGACAGGGGTATGGCTACACCTTC.

The chain links TRBV29-1 to TRBJ2-3; 9 bases match TRBD2. The V gene's germline CDR1 is SQVTM and CDR2 ANQGSEA. The V segment lost 6 bases and the J segment 5 bases; nucleotides outside the gene matches: 9. CDR3 length: 14 amino acids. The CDR3, as DNA: TGCAGCGTAATAGCGGGGGCGCGGGGAGATACGCAGTATTTT. Protein product: CSVIAGARGDTQYF.